The clone carrying this T cell receptor (beta chain) was recorded a few times. Its antigen is still unknown. The sample originates from a study of blood T cells in healthy people across ages. General study findings and limits: Naive CD4+ cells and diversity were both higher in long-lived donors than in aged donors.

Sample-barcoded 5' priming and a J-beta primer mix drove a second PCR of roughly 7 to 11 cycles. A single record per CDR3 protein comes from TCRdb applying MiXCR to the 5' RACE reads. The data hold over 750,000 distinct CDR3 sequences, with just under 25% observed a single time. The CDR3 is 15 residues long. V lost 6 bases, J lost 1 base, and 15 bases lay in between. Germline V gives CDR1 MNHEY, CDR2 SVGAGI. This same sample was also taken into another study, of T cells of mothers and their children. This second study says: Samples were obtained from a few healthy Caucasian mothers and their six children. Per child, roughly 3 million TCR beta CDR3 reads were obtained, against over 10 million per mother. An overlap that was slightly higher, though non-significant, was seen in related mother-child pairs versus unrelated pairs.

Material for sequencing was blood. The chain is built from TRBV6-5 and TRBJ1-2; D may be TRBD1 (5 bases). The receptor comes from a boy aged 5 to 17 in good health. CDR3 residues: CASSRGERSNYGYTF. The CDR3 DNA is TGTGCCAGCAGCCGAGGGGAAAGAAGTAACTATGGCTACACCTTC.